What follows are 19 T cell receptor beta chains derived from one specimen sequenced in a study of CD8 T cells in Susac syndrome (dated by TCRdb to about 2019). The library was prepared using the immunoSEQ multiplex PCR assay. RNA was extracted using the RNeasy kit, and roughly 0.45 to 1 microgram was reverse transcribed with random hexamers. TCRdb cleaned the public reads at Q25 with fastp, built clones with MiXCR and kept in-frame beta chains. Each CDR3 protein gets just one entry, which takes the most common genes and DNA from the rows behind it. The sample table contains 140,000 or so distinct CDR3 sequences; only one count was recorded for about 95% of them. Approximately 0.12% of the sample is in the top ten clones. The sequencing input was CD4+ T cells from PBMCs. The receptor source for this set is a human donor with multiple sclerosis.

The rearrangement links TRBV5-1 to TRBJ2-5, with TRBD1 as a possible D gene (6 bases). The CDR3 has 17 residues. V lost 4 bases and J 5 bases, leaving 24 bases between the germline ends. Germline V lookup: CDR1 SGHRS, CDR2 YFSETQ. Here the CDR3 DNA reads TGCGCCAGCAGCAATCAATCCCCAGGGGCAAGTGGGGAGACCCAGTACTTC. Protein sequence: CASSNQSPGASGETQYF.

The gene calls are TRBV20-1 and TRBJ2-7, with 7 bases that match TRBD1. Germline loops: CDR1 DFQATT, CDR2 SNEGSKA (reference sequence). The CDR3 runs to 13 residues. V gave up 5 bases and J gave up 1 base; unmatched junction bases: 5. CDR3 coding DNA: TGCAGTGCTGGGGACAGTGGTTCCTACGAGCAGTACTTC. Translating it yields CSAGDSGSYEQYF.

J is TRBJ1-1 and V is TRBV3-1; no clear D gene. Germline CDR1 LGHDT, CDR2 YNNKEL (reference sequence). CDR3 size: 13 residues. Trimming took 2 bases from V and 1 from J, leaving 5 bases between them. CDR3 amino acids: CASSQNPNTEAFF. The DNA for the CDR3 is TGTGCCAGCAGCCAAAATCCGAACACTGAAGCTTTCTTT.

The chain couples TRBV20-1 to TRBJ1-2; D gene uncertain. Trimming removed 8 bases at V and 6 bases at J, with 16 bases between. CDR1 is DFQATT and CDR2 is SNEGSKA in the germline V gene (reference sequence). The CDR3 contains 12 residues. This chain's CDR3 is CSYAIASDGYTF. The CDR3 coding sequence is TGCAGTTACGCGATTGCATCGGATGGCTACACCTTC.

V is TRBV24-1 and J is TRBJ2-3, with unresolved D. CDR3 length equals 15 residues. Germline CDR1 reads KGHDR; CDR2 reads SFDVKD. Trimming pared 6 bases from V and 0 bases from J, leaving 12 bases between. CDR3 DNA sequence: TGTGCCACCAGTTCCCCCGGCACCAGCACAGATACGCAGTATTTT. Its protein product is CATSSPGTSTDTQYF.

The genes are TRBV2 and TRBJ2-5; a weak D match, TRBD2 (6 bases). V shed 8 bases and J shed 1 base, with 17 bases lying between them. Per the germline V gene, CDR1 is SNHLY and CDR2 is FYNNEI. The CDR3 sequence is 15 residues long. The CDR3 DNA sequence: TGTGCCAGCTCCCGAGGCCTAGCGAGCCAAGAGACCCAGTACTTC. This translates into CASSRGLASQETQYF.

The V gene is TRBV6-2 or TRBV6-3, the J gene TRBJ2-7; 7 bases are shared with TRBD1. Germline V CDR1 and CDR2: MNHEY, SVGEGT. The V and J ends lost 4 bases and 4 bases, in that order; junction bases with no gene match: 13. The CDR3 totals 16 residues. The CDR3 loop is CASSFLPGTDAYEQYF. CDR3 bases: TGTGCCAGCAGTTTCTTGCCCGGGACAGATGCATACGAGCAGTACTTC.

J is TRBJ2-1 and V is TRBV6-5, with 14 bases fitting TRBD2. The V gene's germline CDR1 is MNHEY and CDR2 SVGAGI. The trim removed 6 bases at V and 6 bases at J, leaving 10 bases unmatched. The length of the CDR3 is 17 residues. DNA for the CDR3: TGTGCCAGCAGATATCGGACTAGCGGGAGGTCAGGCAATGAGCAGTTCTTC. It encodes CASRYRTSGRSGNEQFF.

The chain joins TRBV30 to TRBJ2-4; TRBD1 aligns across 7 bases. The CDR3 totals 16 residues. Trimming cost V 1 base and J 2 bases; bases outside gene matches: 8. CDR1 and CDR2 (germline): GTSNPN, SVGIG (reference sequence). The CDR3 DNA is TGTGCCTGGAGTGCTAACAGGGGATTCACCAAAAACATTCAGTACTTC. Its protein is CAWSANRGFTKNIQYF.

This clonotype has just one count. V and J are TRBV6-2 or TRBV6-3 and TRBJ1-6, with TRBD1 matching 10 bases. V lost 2 bases, J lost 7 bases, and 5 bases stayed unmatched. This CDR3 comprises 16 residues. Germline CDR1 reads MNHEY; CDR2 reads SVGEGT. CDR3 nucleotide sequence: TGTGCCAGCAGTTACCTACCGGGACAGGGGAATTCACCCCTCCACTTT. This codes for CASSYLPGQGNSPLHF.

The chain carries TRBV12-3 or TRBV12-4 and TRBJ1-2; a weak D match, TRBD1 (6 bases). The CDR3 is 14 amino acids. Between the trimmed V and J ends, which lost 5 bases and 2 bases, there was a span of 12 bases. CDR3 coding DNA: TGTGCCAGCAGTCCCATCGGGACAAACTATGGCTACACCTTC. Translated: CASSPIGTNYGYTF.

The V and J genes are TRBV25-1 and TRBJ1-4; D uncertain. V was cut by 6 bases and J by 8 bases, with 7 bases left in between. The CDR3 has 11 amino acids. The germline CDR1 and CDR2 sequences are MGHDK and SYGVNS. DNA of the CDR3: TGTGCCAGCAGGACTGTCGAAAAACTGTTTTTT. Translated, it gives CASRTVEKLFF.

The chain is built from TRBV23-1 and TRBJ2-7, with D tentatively TRBD1 (5 bases). TRBV23-1 belongs to the ORF category, with a function that is uncertain. Trimming left V 0 bases short and J 4 bases short, with 19 bases between. The CDR3 totals 17 residues. CDR3 nucleotide sequence: TGCGCCAGCAGTCAATCTAGGGCAGGGCGATCGGAGTACGAGCAGTACTTC. Its protein product is CASSQSRAGRSEYEQYF.

V usage is TRBV3-1 and J usage is TRBJ1-1, with 10 bases fitting TRBD1. The CDR3 runs to 14 residues. V lost 4 bases, J lost 8 bases, and 7 bases stayed unmatched. Germline CDR1 reads LGHDT; CDR2 reads YNNKEL (reference sequence). CDR3 in DNA: TGTGCCAGCAGCCCGAGACAGGGGGCGCGGGAAGCTTTCTTT. Its protein is CASSPRQGAREAFF.

The CDR3 sequence: CATSDERYGYTF. As DNA, the CDR3 is TGTGCCACCAGTGATGAACGCTATGGCTACACCTTC. V is TRBV24-1 and J is TRBJ1-2; D is unclear. The V gene lost 3 bases and the J gene lost 4 bases, with 5 bases spanning the gap. Germline assignment: CDR1 KGHDR and CDR2 SFDVKD. The CDR3 runs to 12 residues.

V and J are TRBV30 and TRBJ1-6; maybe TRBD1 (6 bases). Germline CDR1 GTSNPN, CDR2 SVGIG (reference sequence). Between the trimmed V and J ends, which lost 8 bases and 7 bases, there was a span of 15 bases. The CDR3 is 13 residues long. The CDR3 region has the DNA TGTGCCCGCCGACAGGTTCCAAATTCACCCCTCCACTTT. Amino acids: CARRQVPNSPLHF.

V usage is TRBV4-3 and J usage is TRBJ2-7, with a weak D call TRBD2 (5 bases). The germline V gene has CDR1 LGHNA and CDR2 YSLEER. This CDR3 region has 13 residues. V lost 4 bases, J lost 5 bases, and 12 bases lay in between. The CDR3 is CASSLPGSNEQYF. As DNA, the CDR3 is TGCGCCAGCAGCCTACCGGGGTCCAACGAGCAGTACTTC.

The chain carries TRBV27 and TRBJ2-1; D remains unclear. V lost 6 bases and J lost 0, with 27 bases in between. Germline values: CDR1 MNHEY, CDR2 SMNVEV (reference sequence). This CDR3 comprises 20 residues. CDR3 loop: CASSPVMARPFLSSYNEQFF. The CDR3 DNA follows: TGTGCCAGCAGCCCAGTCATGGCAAGGCCTTTCCTGAGCTCCTACAATGAGCAGTTCTTC.

This clonotype showed up just once. The chain has TRBV20-1 and TRBJ1-1; tentatively, D is TRBD1 (5 bases). This CDR3 is built from 14 residues. The V end was cut by 0 bases, the J end by 2 bases, with 10 bases between. Looked up from germline, CDR1 is DFQATT and CDR2 is SNEGSKA (reference sequence). The CDR3 reads CSARERGFNTEAFF. The CDR3 DNA is TGCAGTGCTAGAGAACGGGGGTTCAACACTGAAGCTTTCTTT.